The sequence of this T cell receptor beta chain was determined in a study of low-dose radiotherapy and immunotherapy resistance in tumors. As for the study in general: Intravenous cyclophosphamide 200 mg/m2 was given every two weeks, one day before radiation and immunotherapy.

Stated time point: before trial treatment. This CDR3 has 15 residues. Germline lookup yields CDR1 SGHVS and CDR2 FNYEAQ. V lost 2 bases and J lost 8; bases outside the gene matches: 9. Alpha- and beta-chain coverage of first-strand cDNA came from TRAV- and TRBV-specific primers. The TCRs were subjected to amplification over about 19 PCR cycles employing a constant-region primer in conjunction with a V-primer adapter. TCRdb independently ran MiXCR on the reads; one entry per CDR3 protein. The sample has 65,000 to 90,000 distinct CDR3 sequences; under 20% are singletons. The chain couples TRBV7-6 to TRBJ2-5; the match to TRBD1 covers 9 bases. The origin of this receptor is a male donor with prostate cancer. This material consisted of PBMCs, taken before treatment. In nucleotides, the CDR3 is TGTGCCAGCAGCTTATCCCTGACAGGGGGGGGTACCCAGTACTTC. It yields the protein CASSLSLTGGGTQYF.